This T cell receptor (beta chain) was obtained from a study of blood T cell repertoires in COVID-19. The germline V gene encodes CDR1 LGHNA and CDR2 YNFKEQ. Trimming took 0 bases from V and 3 from J, leaving 10 bases between them. This CDR3 has 15 residues. This clone turned up a few times. Cohort placement rested on clinical history that participants reported themselves. Original processing notes: The assay estimated nucleated cells by amplifying reference gene primers. Data came from immunoSEQ multiplex PCR; TCRdb stores just in-frame clones and leaves some out. The V and J calls and the clone size are those of that table, but D and trimming were determined from the DNA. Counted here are approximately 160,000 clones, around 80% occurring once; the ten biggest clones make up about 7.2%.

This sequence joins TRBV4-2 and TRBJ2-3; no clear D. This clonotype was obtained from a man aged 45 to 65 who had recovered from COVID-19. Sequencing was done on a sample of PBMCs or T cells enriched from blood (not recorded which). CDR3 residues: CASSQDAVETDTQYF. CDR3 sequence (DNA): TGTGCCAGCAGCCAAGATGCGGTAGAAACAGATACGCAGTATTTT.